These 32 T cell receptor beta chains share one sample of origin, sequenced in a study of spatial heterogeneity in lung cancer. The time point here: blood at routine non-recurrence follow-up after resection. TCRdb reprocessed the 5' RACE reads with MiXCR, giving one entry per CDR3 protein. Among roughly 110,000 distinct CDR3 sequences listed, under 14% were seen once. The source material was PBMCs, sampled at follow-up. These receptors were taken from a female donor with early-stage non-small cell lung cancer.

This clonotype occurred a few times. V usage is TRBV12-3 or TRBV12-4 and J usage is TRBJ1-4; D perhaps matches TRBD1 (5 bases). This CDR3 is 17 amino acids long. V lost 6 bases to trimming and J lost 3 bases, with 20 bases between them. This CDR3 reads CASSLRDGRKANEKLFF. The CDR3 nucleotides are TGTGCCAGCAGCCTAAGGGACGGGAGAAAGGCTAATGAAAAACTGTTTTTT.

This clonotype has a count of ten or more. The V gene is TRBV5-4, the J gene TRBJ2-3; D ambiguous. The CDR3 loop spans 12 amino acids. V shed 7 bases and J shed 4 bases, with 10 bases lying between them. Germline V gene data show CDR1 as SGHNT and CDR2 as YYREEE (reference sequence). The CDR3, as DNA: TGTGCCAGCCAGAAAGGTTCAGATACGCAGTATTTT. Residues: CASQKGSDTQYF.

This clonotype showed up many times. This chain links TRBV4-1 with TRBJ2-3; D is perhaps TRBD2 (5 bases). CDR3 length equals 16 residues. Germline V gives CDR1 MGHRA, CDR2 YSYEKL. The V end lost 4 bases, the J end lost 0 bases, and 14 bases lay between the germline ends. DNA of the CDR3: TGCGCCAGCAGCCCCTTCGGACTCTCGAGCACAGATACGCAGTATTTT. Amino acids: CASSPFGLSSTDTQYF.

The table lists this clonotype with many counts. The V gene is TRBV27, the J gene TRBJ1-3, with D unclear. The V end lost 5 bases, the J end lost 4 bases, and 15 bases lay between the germline ends. The CDR3 spans 15 residues. The germline V gene has CDR1 MNHEY and CDR2 SMNVEV (reference sequence). In nucleotides, the CDR3 is TGTGCCAGCAGTCCCGGTAGAGGGAAGGGAAACACCATATATTTT. As protein: CASSPGRGKGNTIYF.

V usage is TRBV14 and J usage is TRBJ1-2; the match to TRBD1 covers 9 bases. The CDR3 has 17 residues. CDR1 and CDR2 from the germline V gene are SGHDN and FVKESK. V lost 1 base, J lost 4 bases, and 10 bases stayed unmatched. CDR3 region: CASSQGDRAPHFYGYTF. The CDR3 DNA is TGTGCCAGCAGCCAAGGGGACAGGGCCCCTCATTTCTATGGCTACACCTTC.

The chain combines TRBV28 with TRBJ2-3; D unclear. The CDR3 runs to 12 residues. CDR1 is MDHEN, CDR2 SYDVKM, per germline. V was cut by 2 bases and J by 7 bases, with 7 bases left in between. CDR3 region: CASSLNGHTQYF. The CDR3 nucleotides are TGTGCCAGCAGTTTAAATGGGCATACGCAGTATTTT.

The rearrangement joins TRBV28 to TRBJ2-1, with 14 bases identical to TRBD2. V trimming: 6 bases; J trimming: 10 bases; junction bases outside the gene matches: 5. This CDR3 spans 14 amino acids. CDR1 is MDHEN and CDR2 is SYDVKM in the germline V gene. The CDR3 nucleotides read TGTGCCAGCAGGACCGGGACTAGCGGGAGAGAGCAGTTCTTC. It encodes CASRTGTSGREQFF.

The CDR3 DNA follows: TGTGCCAGCTGGGAGGAGGGGGGAAACTATGGCTACACCTTC. Translating gives CASWEEGGNYGYTF. The chain carries TRBV6-6 and TRBJ1-2, with D perhaps matching TRBD1 (6 bases). With 8 bases removed from V and 2 bases from J, the gap between germline ends came to 15 bases. Germline V gives CDR1 MNHNY, CDR2 SVGAGI (reference sequence). This CDR3 spans 14 amino acids.

This clonotype was observed at least ten times. The chain links TRBV6-5 to TRBJ2-3, with 9 bases fitting TRBD2. The CDR3 has 15 amino acids. Germline-derived CDR1 and CDR2 are MNHEY and SVGAGI. The V and J ends lost 6 bases and 2 bases, in that order; junction bases with no gene match: 6. The CDR3 is CASRPSGRITDTQYF. The CDR3 bases are TGTGCCAGCAGACCCAGCGGGAGGATCACAGATACGCAGTATTTT.

This clonotype has more than one count but fewer than ten. The chain couples TRBV10-2 to TRBJ2-1, with 7 bases fitting TRBD1. Trimming took 7 bases from V and 4 from J; bases not matched to a gene: 7. Germline V lookup: CDR1 WSHSY, CDR2 SAAADI. CDR3 length: 14 residues. The CDR3 here is CASTGTAQYNEQFF. CDR3 bases: TGCGCCAGCACCGGGACAGCCCAATACAATGAGCAGTTCTTC.

This clonotype was picked up a small number of times. The chain combines TRBV10-3 with TRBJ2-5; possibly TRBD2 for D (6 bases). The CDR3 is 13 amino acids. Trimming stripped 6 bases from V and 5 bases from J, with 13 bases between. Germline CDR1 reads ENHRY; CDR2 reads SYGVKD. As DNA, the CDR3 is TGTGCCATCAGAAGACTAGATGGCGAGACCCAGTACTTC. Protein sequence: CAIRRLDGETQYF.

The table lists this clonotype with a few counts. V gene TRBV7-3 combines with J gene TRBJ2-2; D is possibly TRBD2 (6 bases). This CDR3 has 15 amino acids. Germline lookup yields CDR1 SGHTA and CDR2 FQGTGA. V was pared by 5 bases and J by 0 bases, with 10 bases between. This CDR3 is CASSQTRSNTGELFF. As DNA, the CDR3 is TGTGCCAGCAGCCAGACTAGATCGAACACCGGGGAGCTGTTTTTT. Full variable domain (remainder filled in from reference TRBV7-3 and TRBJ2-2): GAGVSQTPSNKVTEKGKYVELRCDPISGHTALYWYRQSLGQGPEFLIYFQGTGAADDSGLPNDRFFAVRPEGSVSTLKIQRTERGDSAVYLCASSQTRSNTGELFFGEGSRLTVL.

This clonotype was seen many times. The CDR3 protein is CASSYLNGELFF. In DNA form, the CDR3 reads TGTGCCAGCAGTTACTTGAACGGGGAGCTGTTTTTT. The chain combines TRBV6-5 with TRBJ2-2; D gene uncertain. Germline V CDR1 and CDR2: MNHEY, SVGAGI. V was shortened by 1 base and J by 7 bases, with 4 bases between the two germline ends. CDR3 length: 12 amino acids.

This clonotype was counted ten times or more. The chain combines TRBV10-3 with TRBJ2-5; D gene unclear. The CDR3 totals 13 residues. Germline V gives CDR1 ENHRY, CDR2 SYGVKD. The V end was cut by 4 bases, the J end by 0 bases, with 6 bases between. This CDR3 reads CAISGVNQETQYF. For the CDR3, the DNA is TGTGCCATCAGTGGGGTGAACCAAGAGACCCAGTACTTC.

The rearrangement uses TRBV27 and TRBJ1-1; TRBD1 matches 8 bases. Unmatched junction bases numbered 7, after V lost 2 bases and J lost 2 bases. Looked up from germline, CDR1 is MNHEY and CDR2 is SMNVEV (reference sequence). The CDR3 consists of 16 residues. CDR3 DNA: TGTGCCAGCAGTTTACGACAGGGGAGGGGTAACACTGAAGCTTTCTTT. Its translation: CASSLRQGRGNTEAFF.

V gene TRBV28 combines with J gene TRBJ2-1, with a possible D match to TRBD2 (5 bases). Looked up from germline, CDR1 is MDHEN and CDR2 is SYDVKM. V was trimmed by 2 bases and J by 4 bases, leaving 15 bases between them. The length of the CDR3 is 16 residues. The CDR3 DNA is TGTGCCAGCAGTTTAGCCCGGAGGAGGTCTTACAATGAGCAGTTCTTC. It translates to CASSLARRRSYNEQFF.

This clonotype was found many times. The V and J genes are TRBV9 and TRBJ1-1, with no clear D. The CDR3 length is 13 residues. The V end lost 0 bases, the J end lost 5 bases, and 8 bases lay between the germline ends. CDR1 SGDLS and CDR2 YYNGEE come from the germline V gene. The CDR3 DNA reads as TGTGCCAGCAGCGTAGCCCCCGGAACTGAAGCTTTCTTT. Protein product: CASSVAPGTEAFF.

This clonotype was seen repeatedly, ten times or more. The chain has TRBV21-1 and TRBJ2-1; no check of the table's D call, TRBD2, against the DNA was made. TRBV21-1 is termed a pseudogene. The CDR3 is made up of 17 amino acids. CDR3 bases: TGTGCCAGCAAAAAAAATACAGCGGGAGCATGTATGCGTGAGCAGTTCTTC. As protein: CASKKNTAGACMREQFF.

This clonotype has a handful of counts. The V gene is TRBV2, the J gene TRBJ1-2; 9 bases are a match to TRBD1. Germline V gene sequence: CDR1 SNHLY, CDR2 FYNNEI. The CDR3 is made up of 14 amino acids. Losses at the gene ends were 4 bases for V and 4 bases for J; bases not matched to a gene: 4. CDR3 nucleotides: TGTGCCAGCAGTGCCGACAGGGGGGCCTATGGCTACACCTTC. It codes for CASSADRGAYGYTF.

The chain combines TRBV30 with TRBJ2-1; TRBD2 agrees at 14 bases. J gave up 9 bases and V 4 bases, and 8 bases lay outside the gene matches. Germline V gene lookup returns CDR1 GTSNPN and CDR2 SVGIG (reference sequence). The CDR3 runs 15 residues. The CDR3 here is CAWTPGLAGVAEQFF. The CDR3, as DNA: TGTGCCTGGACACCGGGACTAGCGGGAGTTGCTGAGCAGTTCTTC.

The chain is built from TRBV11-3 and TRBJ2-6, with TRBD2 matching over 8 bases. Trimming removed 1 base from V and 4 bases from J; junction bases left unmatched: 12. The length of the CDR3 is 19 residues. Germline V lookup: CDR1 SGHNT, CDR2 YENEEA. CDR3 amino acids: CASSLGERLATAGANVLTF. In DNA form, the CDR3 reads TGTGCCAGCAGCTTAGGGGAGAGACTAGCGACGGCCGGGGCCAACGTCCTGACTTTC.

There are many counts of this clonotype. The V gene is TRBV29-1, the J gene TRBJ2-5; 7 bases match TRBD2. The V and J ends lost 4 bases and 5 bases, in that order; junction bases with no gene match: 4. There are 12 residues in the CDR3. Germline V gene data show CDR1 as SQVTM and CDR2 as ANQGSEA. As DNA, the CDR3 is TGCAGCGTTGCTACTAGCGCGGAGACCCAGTACTTC. Translating gives CSVATSAETQYF.

This clonotype was counted between two and nine times. The chain joins TRBV7-2 to TRBJ2-2, with D uncertain. CDR3 length: 14 amino acids. The germline gives CDR1 SGHTA, CDR2 FQGNSA. The ends were cut back, 5 bases at V and 1 base at J, with 8 bases in the middle. For the CDR3, the DNA is TGTGCCAGCAGCGTCAGTGGGAACACCGGGGAGCTGTTTTTT. Protein product: CASSVSGNTGELFF.

The chain joins TRBV5-4 to TRBJ2-7; 11 positions match TRBD2. CDR1 SGHNT and CDR2 YYREEE come from the germline V gene (reference sequence). The CDR3 has 16 residues. With V trimmed by 2 bases and J by 4 bases, 8 bases remained unmatched. DNA for the CDR3: TGTGCCAGCAGCTTATCACTTACTAGCGGGAGTTACGAGCAGTACTTC. It translates to CASSLSLTSGSYEQYF. Full variable domain (remainder filled in from reference TRBV5-4 and TRBJ2-7): ETGVTQSPTHLIKTRGQQVTLRCSSQSGHNTVSWYQQALGQGPQFIFQYYREEENGRGNFPPRFSGLQFPNYSSELNVNALELDDSALYLCASSLSLTSGSYEQYFGPGTRLTVT.

This clonotype was picked up a small number of times. V usage is TRBV18 and J usage is TRBJ1-5, with 10 nucleotides matching TRBD1. After removal of 4 bases from V and 5 bases from J, the junction contained 2 bases not matched to a gene. The CDR3 extends over 14 amino acids. Germline values: CDR1 KGHSH, CDR2 LQKENI. The CDR3 region has the DNA TGTGCCAGCTCACAAGGGACAGGGGATCAGCCCCAGCATTTT. Amino acids: CASSQGTGDQPQHF. Full variable domain (missing parts from reference TRBV18 and TRBJ1-5): NAGVMQNPRHLVRRRGQEARLRCSPMKGHSHVYWYRQLPEEGLKFMVYLQKENIIDESGMPKERFSAEFPKEGPSILRIQQVVRGDSAAYFCASSQGTGDQPQHFGDGTRLSIL.

This clonotype was observed many times. The rearrangement uses TRBV9 and TRBJ1-3; maybe TRBD1 (5 bases). V was pared by 0 bases and J by 1 base, with 5 bases between. CDR3 length: 14 residues. Per germline, CDR1 SGDLS and CDR2 YYNGEE. The CDR3 region has the DNA TGTGCCAGCAGCGTAGGACAGTCTGGAAACACCATATATTTT. Its protein is CASSVGQSGNTIYF.

This clonotype came up many times. V and J are TRBV20-1 and TRBJ2-3; 10 bases line up with TRBD2. Germline CDR1 reads DFQATT; CDR2 reads SNEGSKA (reference sequence). The CDR3 is 15 amino acids. The trim removed 3 bases at V and 0 bases at J, leaving 3 bases unmatched. Here the CDR3 DNA reads TGCAGTGCTAGGATAGCGGGAGGCAGCACAGATACGCAGTATTTT. It translates to CSARIAGGSTDTQYF.

There are a few counts of this clonotype. J is TRBJ2-3 and V is TRBV6-5; 12 positions match TRBD2. The ends lost 6 bases at V and 4 bases at J; junction bases unmatched: 5. The CDR3 is 15 residues long. From germline, CDR1 is MNHEY and CDR2 SVGAGI. Written as DNA, the CDR3 is TGTGCCAGCAGGCGGACTAGCGGGGAAGCAGATACGCAGTATTTT. The encoded protein is CASRRTSGEADTQYF.

The gene calls are TRBV6-5 and TRBJ2-3; tentative D call: TRBD2 (7 bases). CDR3 size: 15 residues. Germline CDR1 reads MNHEY; CDR2 reads SVGAGI. Between the trimmed V and J ends, which lost 8 bases and 1 base, there was a span of 16 bases. The CDR3 protein is CASQVVGGRTDTQYF. The DNA for the CDR3 is TGTGCCAGCCAGGTCGTGGGGGGGCGCACAGATACGCAGTATTTT.

This chain joins TRBV11-1 and TRBJ2-2; D unresolved. The germline gives CDR1 SGHAT, CDR2 FQDESV (reference sequence). The V gene lost 2 bases and the J gene lost 13 bases, with 14 bases spanning the gap. The length of the CDR3 is 13 residues. CDR3 sequence reads: CASSLSSVVGLFF. The CDR3 region has the DNA TGTGCCAGCAGCTTAAGTTCTGTAGTTGGGCTGTTTTTT.

The chain's CDR3 is CSVGYSGNYGYTF. The DNA for the CDR3 is TGCAGCGTTGGGTACTCAGGGAACTATGGCTACACCTTC. The chain links TRBV29-1 to TRBJ1-2, with D possibly matching TRBD1 (5 bases). This CDR3 is built from 13 residues. With 4 bases removed from V and 2 bases from J, the gap between germline ends came to 11 bases. Germline CDR1 is SQVTM and CDR2 is ANQGSEA.

The chain uses TRBV7-9 and TRBJ1-4; TRBD1 might be the D (5 bases). Trimming took 1 base from V and 4 from J, leaving 13 bases between them. The CDR3 is 16 residues long. CDR1 is SEHNR and CDR2 is FQNEAQ in the germline V gene (reference sequence). The DNA for the CDR3 is TGTGCCAGCAGCTTAGGGCCGACAGCTTTTAATGAAAAACTGTTTTTT. This sequence encodes CASSLGPTAFNEKLFF.